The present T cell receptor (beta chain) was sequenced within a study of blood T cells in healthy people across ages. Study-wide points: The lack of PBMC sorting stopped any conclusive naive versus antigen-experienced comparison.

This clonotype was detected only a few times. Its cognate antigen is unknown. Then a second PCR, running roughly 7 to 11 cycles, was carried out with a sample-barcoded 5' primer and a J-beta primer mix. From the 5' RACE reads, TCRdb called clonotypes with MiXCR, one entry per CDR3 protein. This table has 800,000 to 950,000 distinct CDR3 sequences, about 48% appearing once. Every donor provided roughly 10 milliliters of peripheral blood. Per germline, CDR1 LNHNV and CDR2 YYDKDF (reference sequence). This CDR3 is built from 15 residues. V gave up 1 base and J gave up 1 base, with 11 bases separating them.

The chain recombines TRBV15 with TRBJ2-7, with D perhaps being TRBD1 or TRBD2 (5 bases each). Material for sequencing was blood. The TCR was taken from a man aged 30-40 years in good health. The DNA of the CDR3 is TGTGCCACCAGCAGAGCGAGGGGCACATCCTACGAGCAGTACTTC. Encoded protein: CATSRARGTSYEQYF. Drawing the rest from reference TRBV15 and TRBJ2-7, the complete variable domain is DAMVIQNPRYQVTQFGKPVTLSCSQTLNHNVMYWYQQKSSQAPKLLFHYYDKDFNNEADTPDNFQSRRPNTSFCFLDIRSPGLGDTAMYLCATSRARGTSYEQYFGPGTRLTVT.